The clone carrying this T cell receptor (beta chain) has a handful of counts. The data are from a study of blood T cell repertoires in COVID-19. Across the study: Samples representing acute and convalescent COVID-19 were sourced from the United States, Italy and Spain. In each case, the material was cDNA or gDNA derived from T cells, B-cell-depleted T cells, or PBMCs.

Original processing notes: Using reference gene primer amplification, nucleated cell counts were estimated. TCRdb keeps only in-frame clones here, not all; method: immunoSEQ multiplex PCR. The V and J calls and the clone size are those of that table, but D and trimming were determined from the DNA. There are hundreds of thousands of clones in the sample; roughly 88% occur only once, and roughly 1.4% lies in the top ten. Germline V gene lookup returns CDR1 MGHRA and CDR2 YSYEKL. The CDR3 is 14 residues long. The V end lost 2 bases, the J end lost 2 bases, and 9 bases lay between the germline ends. This chain connects TRBV4-1 to TRBJ2-5; D unclear. Sequences were obtained from peripheral blood. The clonotype was recovered from a woman under 40 with active or convalescent COVID-19. DNA for the CDR3: TGCGCCAGCAGCCAACTAGACCCTCAAGAGACCCAGTACTTC. It yields the protein CASSQLDPQETQYF.